This T cell receptor (beta chain) derives from a study of a mutant IDH1 vaccine in newly diagnosed glioma. Study context: Vaccination started 4-6 weeks after radiotherapy alone, or with temozolomide cycles. Prior therapy was radiotherapy, temozolomide, or both; most received both. Regarding the study as a whole: No link was apparently found between pseudoprogression and changes in top peripheral T cell clonotypes.

The method was immunoSEQ multiplex PCR; TCRdb's version includes in-frame clones alone and lacks a portion of them. The sample comprises about 54,000 clones, 75% to 90% of which are singletons, and roughly 1.5% rests with the top ten. Specified time point: week 23, last vaccination. A single vaccine dose contained 300 ug of mutant IDH1 20-mer peptide, and topical imiquimod was used with it. New IDH1-mutant, ATRX-lost WHO grade 3 or 4 astrocytomas occurred in donors. Of note for this clone: Its antigen is currently unknown.

The source of this sequence is a middle-aged man with glioma. Source: PBMCs, taken from a glioma patient whose treatment included an IDH1 peptide vaccine.

This CDR3 is CASSLFGNTIYF. CDR3 in DNA: TGTGCCAGCAGTTTATTTGGAAACACCATATATTTT. This chain uses TRBV28 with TRBJ1-3, with D hard to call. This CDR3 has 12 amino acids. CDR1 and CDR2 from the germline V gene are MDHEN and SYDVKM. Trimming shortened V by 1 base and J by 3 bases, and 1 base separated the two germline ends.